A selection of T cell receptor beta chains follows, all from one sample in a study of T-cell memory formation after mild COVID-19. TCRdb reprocessed the 5' RACE reads with MiXCR, giving one entry per CDR3 protein. In the table there are around 150,000 distinct CDR3 sequences, 13% to 15% of which are singletons. Sequenced sample: PBMCs or a T cell subset sorted from them (not recorded which). The receptors come from an adult woman who had mild COVID-19 (a few samples of this study predate the infection). Cell type and time point are not known. CDR3s include the opening cysteine and the closing phenylalanine or tryptophan. The D gene is left open where the match is weak. Size values are once, few and many counts, or a class for expanded clones, and some rows have none.

15	NA	TRBV10-3	TRBJ2-1	NA	CAISESASSYNEQFF	TGTGCCATCAGTGAGTCGGCCAGCTCCTACAATGAGCAGTTCTTC
16	few	TRBV4-1	TRBJ1-6	TRBD1	CASSQVNRGLNSPLHF	TGCGCCAGCAGCCAAGTGAACAGGGGACTTAATTCACCCCTCCACTTT
13	few	TRBV20-1	TRBJ1-1	NA	CSAPDWVNTEAFF	TGCAGTGCACCCGACTGGGTTAACACTGAAGCTTTCTTT
13	NA	TRBV7-3	TRBJ1-3	NA	CASSPSSGNTIYF	TGTGCCAGCAGCCCAAGCTCTGGAAACACCATATATTTT
13	few	TRBV4-1	TRBJ1-2	NA	CASSQWQNYGYTF	TGCGCCAGCAGCCAGTGGCAGAACTATGGCTACACCTTC
18	NA	TRBV24-1	TRBJ2-1	TRBD2	CATSDFSWDCGSLNEQFF	TGTGCCACCAGTGATTTTTCGTGGGACTGCGGGAGTCTCAATGAGCAGTTCTTC
14	few	TRBV6-6	TRBJ2-5	NA	CASSPKDRPETQYF	TGTGCCAGCAGTCCCAAAGACAGGCCCGAGACCCAGTACTTC
15	NA	TRBV6-6	TRBJ2-3	NA	CASSYSRGITDTQYF	TGTGCCAGCAGTTACTCGAGGGGTATTACAGATACGCAGTATTTT
15	NA	TRBV18	TRBJ2-2	TRBD1	CASSPAQGKAGELFF	TGTGCCAGCTCACCAGCACAGGGGAAGGCCGGGGAGCTGTTTTTT
12	few	TRBV2	TRBJ2-1	NA	CASKEQANEQFF	TGTGCCAGCAAAGAACAGGCCAATGAGCAGTTCTTC
14	few	TRBV10-2	TRBJ2-3	TRBD2	CATSLAGSTDTQYF	TGCGCCACCTCCCTAGCGGGAAGCACAGATACGCAGTATTTT
14	few	TRBV5-5	TRBJ2-7	NA	CASSLNPQSSEQYF	TGTGCCAGCAGCTTGAATCCTCAGAGCTCCGAGCAGTACTTC
14	NA	TRBV10-3	TRBJ2-7	NA	CAITPGGGGYEQYF	TGTGCCATCACCCCCGGCGGTGGGGGGTACGAGCAGTACTTC
15	NA	TRBV18	TRBJ2-5	NA	CASSPVPQGQETQYF	TGTGCCAGCTCACCTGTCCCACAGGGTCAAGAGACCCAGTACTTC
13	few	TRBV24-1	TRBJ2-7	NA	CATSDWQGREQYF	TGTGCCACCAGTGATTGGCAGGGTAGAGAGCAGTACTTC
14	few	TRBV18	TRBJ1-1	NA	CASSPQGLDTEAFF	TGTGCCAGCTCACCACAGGGGCTGGACACTGAAGCTTTCTTT
14	NA	TRBV30	TRBJ1-2	TRBD1	CAWSVDRGYYGYTF	TGTGCCTGGAGTGTCGACAGGGGGTACTATGGCTACACCTTC
14	NA	TRBV4-3	TRBJ2-7	TRBD2	CASSQGGSNYEQYF	TGCGCCAGCAGCCAAGGCGGGAGCAACTACGAGCAGTACTTC
15	few	TRBV5-1	TRBJ1-1	NA	CASSFYTGRGTEAFF	TGCGCCAGCAGCTTCTACACAGGGAGGGGAACTGAAGCTTTCTTT
13	few	TRBV20-1	TRBJ2-4	NA	CSAYNLAKNIQYF	TGCAGTGCTTACAACTTAGCCAAAAACATTCAGTACTTC
11	few	TRBV3-1	TRBJ2-4	NA	CASGQSNIQYF	TGTGCCAGCGGGCAGAGCAACATTCAGTACTTC
14	few	TRBV19	TRBJ1-1	NA	CASRRGHINTEAFF	TGTGCCAGTAGACGGGGACACATAAACACTGAAGCTTTCTTT
13	few	TRBV7-9	TRBJ1-3	NA	CASSLEARNTIYF	TGTGCCAGCAGCTTAGAGGCCCGAAACACCATATATTTT
18	NA	TRBV4-3	TRBJ2-2	TRBD2	CASSQAGLAGEYTGELFF	TGCGCCAGCAGCCAAGCCGGACTAGCGGGAGAATATACCGGGGAGCTGTTTTTT
14	many	TRBV2	TRBJ2-3	NA	CASLMDGSTDTQYF	TGTGCCAGCCTAATGGACGGTAGCACAGATACGCAGTATTTT
14	NA	TRBV20-1	TRBJ2-7	TRBD2	CSARKREVRYEQYF	TGCAGTGCTAGGAAGCGGGAGGTTCGGTACGAGCAGTACTTC
15	few	TRBV5-1	TRBJ2-1	TRBD1	CASSLAKQGGHEQFF	TGCGCCAGCAGCTTGGCTAAACAGGGGGGCCATGAGCAGTTCTTC
14	NA	TRBV25-1	TRBJ1-1	NA	CASSEWAWSTEAFF	TGTGCCAGCAGTGAATGGGCCTGGAGCACTGAAGCTTTCTTT
15	few	TRBV6-2/TRBV6-3	TRBJ2-1	TRBD2	CASRISGTFGNEQFF	TGTGCCAGCAGGATTAGCGGGACCTTTGGCAATGAGCAGTTCTTC
13	NA	TRBV20-1	TRBJ2-3	TRBD2	CSARTSGEDTQYF	TGCAGTGCTCGGACTAGCGGGGAGGATACGCAGTATTTT
15	once	TRBV5-1	TRBJ1-3	TRBD1	CASSLETGAGNTIYF	TGCGCCAGCAGCTTGGAGACAGGGGCTGGAAACACCATATATTTT
12	few	TRBV11-2	TRBJ2-1	NA	CASSGGQNEQFF	TGTGCCAGCAGCGGGGGCCAAAATGAGCAGTTCTTC
16	few	TRBV7-7	TRBJ2-5	TRBD2	CASSLHLAGAEETQYF	TGTGCCAGCAGCTTACACCTAGCGGGGGCCGAAGAGACCCAGTACTTC
15	many	TRBV27	TRBJ2-2	TRBD2	CASSPGLARPGELFF	TGTGCCAGCAGTCCGGGACTAGCTCGGCCCGGGGAGCTGTTTTTT
14	NA	TRBV20-1	TRBJ2-7	TRBD2	CSARGQGLGDEQYF	TGCAGTGCTAGAGGTCAGGGACTAGGCGACGAGCAGTACTTC
18	NA	TRBV4-1	TRBJ1-4	TRBD1	CASSQDQQGLTTNEKLFF	TGCGCCAGCAGCCAAGATCAACAGGGGTTAACAACTAATGAAAAACTGTTTTTT
14	NA	TRBV5-5	TRBJ2-3	NA	CASSFGGGGDTQYF	TGTGCCAGCAGCTTTGGCGGAGGCGGAGATACGCAGTATTTT
18	NA	TRBV20-1	TRBJ2-1	NA	CSARRGQASGHLYNEQFF	TGCAGTGCTAGAAGGGGGCAAGCTAGCGGGCACCTGTACAATGAGCAGTTCTTC
16	NA	TRBV9	TRBJ2-3	NA	CASSATGGPWTDTQYF	TGTGCCAGCAGCGCCACTGGGGGGCCATGGACAGATACGCAGTATTTT
15	NA	TRBV5-5	TRBJ1-2	NA	CASSLRSQGNDGYTF	TGTGCCAGCAGCTTGCGGAGTCAAGGGAACGATGGCTACACCTTC
13	many	TRBV7-8	TRBJ2-1	TRBD1	CASSTGQWSEQFF	TGTGCCAGCAGCACGGGACAGTGGAGTGAGCAGTTCTTC
15	NA	TRBV5-1	TRBJ2-7	NA	CASSLATTNTYEQYF	TGCGCCAGCAGCTTGGCCACAACCAATACCTACGAGCAGTACTTC
17	NA	TRBV14	TRBJ2-7	TRBD2	CASSQSTPGLAGGPKYF	TGTGCCAGCAGCCAAAGCACTCCGGGACTAGCGGGAGGGCCTAAGTACTTC
13	NA	TRBV3-1	TRBJ1-4	NA	CASSPRVREKLFF	TGTGCCAGCAGCCCTCGTGTGCGTGAAAAACTGTTTTTT
16	few	TRBV14	TRBJ2-7	TRBD2	CASSQGYDAGVYEQYF	TGTGCCAGCAGCCAAGGGTACGACGCGGGAGTCTACGAGCAGTACTTC
14	few	TRBV5-5	TRBJ1-1	NA	CASSLATGNTEAFF	TGTGCCAGCAGCTTGGCGACGGGGAACACTGAAGCTTTCTTT
16	NA	TRBV11-1	TRBJ2-1	NA	CASSSARGATYNEQFF	TGTGCCAGCAGCTCCGCACGAGGGGCCACCTACAATGAGCAGTTCTTC
17	NA	TRBV20-1	TRBJ1-5	TRBD1	CSARDLGRGNPYQPQHF	TGCAGTGCTAGAGATCTAGGCAGGGGGAATCCTTATCAGCCCCAGCATTTT
13	few	TRBV12-3/TRBV12-4	TRBJ2-2	NA	CASSPHNTGELFF	TGTGCCAGCAGTCCCCACAACACCGGGGAGCTGTTTTTT
14	few	TRBV27	TRBJ2-7	TRBD2	CASALAGASYEQYF	TGTGCCAGCGCACTAGCGGGAGCATCCTACGAGCAGTACTTC
15	many	TRBV7-9	TRBJ2-1	NA	CASSPEMSSYNEQFF	TGTGCCAGCAGCCCAGAGATGAGCTCCTACAATGAGCAGTTCTTC